Presented here are 2 T cell receptor beta chains from one specimen sequenced in a study of blood T cell repertoires in COVID-19. Clones were sequenced by immunoSEQ multiplex PCR, and TCRdb holds only the in-frame ones, with some missing. The table records under 200,000 clones, around nine tenths of them present only once. Sample: PBMCs or T cells enriched from blood (not recorded which). The receptors here all came from a woman under 30 who had recovered from COVID-19.

The chain employs TRBV2 and TRBJ1-1; TRBD1 might be the D (5 bases). The CDR3 sequence is 14 residues long. From germline, CDR1 is SNHLY and CDR2 FYNNEI. The ends were cut back, 4 bases at V and 3 bases at J, with 12 bases in the middle. The CDR3: CASSVLAGDTEAFF. CDR3 in DNA: TGTGCCAGCAGTGTTCTCGCGGGGGACACTGAAGCTTTCTTT. Full variable domain (missing parts from reference TRBV2 and TRBJ1-1): EPEVTQTPSHQVTQMGQEVILRCVPISNHLYFYWYRQILGQKVEFLVSFYNNEISEKSEIFDDQFSVERPDGSNFTLKIRSTKLEDSAMYFCASSVLAGDTEAFFGQGTRLTVV.

This chain connects TRBV2 to TRBJ2-5; D possibly corresponds to TRBD1 (6 bases). The CDR3 runs 13 residues. Trimming stripped 5 bases from V and 2 bases from J, with 9 bases between. From germline, CDR1 is SNHLY and CDR2 FYNNEI. The CDR3 DNA is TGTGCCAGCAGTATGGACAGACAAGAGACCCAGTACTTC. Translated: CASSMDRQETQYF.